The subject of this entry is one T cell receptor (beta chain). Its antigen specificity is not known. Per-base qualities were not stored, and no clone one base away is much larger. This sample was taken from a study of tissue T cells after allogeneic stem cell transplantation (dated by TCRdb to about 2022). With respect to the entire study: If a tissue had multiple samples, a pathologist reviewed H&E sections so that samples with histologically apparent lymphocytes got priority for sequencing. Using research autopsies of patients with and without GVHD, plus mouse models of GVHD, the study profiled TCR beta repertoires across many tissues. The human part of the study was a prospective observational study with no blinding and no randomization.

The receptor library was made with the immunoSEQ multiplex PCR assay. Adaptive Biotechnologies performed the TCRbeta CDR3 sequencing at survey depth and reported CDR3 sequences, V/J genes, productive frequency and template counts. TCR beta CDR3 regions were amplified from genomic DNA instead of RNA. The source study handled its data this way. Jensen-Shannon divergence was used to quantify pairwise repertoire overlap between tissues, with a value of 1 meaning complete divergence and a value of 0 meaning identical repertoires. Tissues were clustered by single-linkage agglomerative hierarchical clustering of pairwise JSD values, and the clustering results were displayed as dendrograms. GLIPH2 was run on all patient samples with simulation_depth 1000, kmer_min_depth 3 and cdr3_length_cutoff 8, and groups with more than two unique CDR3s were retained. A standardized tissue-overlap score was calculated by extrapolating Jaccard GLIPH-group overlap across patients to a standard repertoire size of 1000 clones. Linear mixed-effect models, with tissue as a fixed effect and individual as a random effect, were used to test how diversity related to clinical or experimental variables. TCRdb took over this immuneACCESS table, retaining in-frame rearrangements with V and J assigned. Such tables are incomplete; in checked studies, under half of the missing clones stem from an unresolved V gene, and the remainder is unexplained. Clone size and the V and J calls come from that table; the DNA yielded D and trimming. This sample lists nearly 10,000 clones; 65% were detected once. Jointly, the top ten make up roughly a quarter of the sample.

The full study reports these points: Within patients, how anatomically similar tissues were was a major factor shaping TCR repertoire composition, regardless of disease or transplant status. A small and clinically heterogeneous patient cohort was studied, and sampling depth was acknowledged as a limitation. The study did not establish which tissue TCRs were alloreactive or antigen-specific, and some clones may have been host cells that persisted. Blood samples were not available from the non-GVHD comparator patients. Not many T cell clones showed up in more than one patient, yet clustering based on motifs uncovered repertoire signatures that were shared across patients in a tissue-specific way. In both patients and mice, T cells from blood and spleen picked up only a limited part of the TCR repertoire that was detected in tissues.

The CDR3 runs 14 residues from the cysteine to the phenylalanine. Of all the DNA, just the CDR3 is kept, 42 bases in frame from base 1. CDR1 MDHEN and CDR2 SYDVKM are derived from the germline V gene. The trim is 2 bases for V and 10 bases for J, with a gap of 17 bases between the germline ends. The meaning of the sample's time point label: human tissue collected at research (rapid) autopsy. Three non-HCT comparator patients with other cancers, having at least five GI tract samples and no known GI disease at death, were selected retrospectively. Autopsy tissues included GI sites from esophagus to rectum, liver, skin and lymphoid organs including spleen, after a median post-mortem interval of around 9.1 hours. Autopsy specimens were bisected, with one portion flash-frozen in liquid nitrogen and the rest formalin-fixed; GI outer muscle layers were removed. Genomic DNA was extracted from frozen tissues using the Mag-Bind Blood & Tissue DNA HDQ 96 Kit on a Chemagic 360 or the DNeasy Blood & Tissue Kit. Because of concern about red blood cell contamination, extracted DNA underwent additional purification with the Genomic DNA Clean & Concentrator-25 kit.

This receptor was taken from an older male donor with lung cancer. This specimen consisted of tissue from the stomach, obtained at autopsy. The sequence links TRBV28 to TRBJ1-1; no D gene is confidently identified. The nucleotide sequence reads TGTGCCAGCAGTTTAGTCCAGGACGGGAATGTAGCTTTCTTT. Its amino acids are CASSLVQDGNVAFF.